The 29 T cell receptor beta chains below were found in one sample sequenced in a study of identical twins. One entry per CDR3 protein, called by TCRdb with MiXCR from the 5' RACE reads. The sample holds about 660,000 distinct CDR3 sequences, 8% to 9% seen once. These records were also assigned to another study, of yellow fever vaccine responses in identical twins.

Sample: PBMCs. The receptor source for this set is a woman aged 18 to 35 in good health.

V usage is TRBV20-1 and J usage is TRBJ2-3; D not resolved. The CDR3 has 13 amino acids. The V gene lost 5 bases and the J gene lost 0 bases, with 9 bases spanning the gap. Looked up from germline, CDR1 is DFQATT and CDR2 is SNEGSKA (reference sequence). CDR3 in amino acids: CSAPPGSTDTQYF. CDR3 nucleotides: TGCAGTGCTCCCCCGGGCAGCACAGATACGCAGTATTTT.

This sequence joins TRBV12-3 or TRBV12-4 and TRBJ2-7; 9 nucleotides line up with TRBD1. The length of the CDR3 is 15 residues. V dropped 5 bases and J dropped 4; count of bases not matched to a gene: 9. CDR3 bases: TGTGCCAGCAGTCCACGGACAGGGGAGGGGTACGAGCAGTACTTC. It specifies CASSPRTGEGYEQYF.

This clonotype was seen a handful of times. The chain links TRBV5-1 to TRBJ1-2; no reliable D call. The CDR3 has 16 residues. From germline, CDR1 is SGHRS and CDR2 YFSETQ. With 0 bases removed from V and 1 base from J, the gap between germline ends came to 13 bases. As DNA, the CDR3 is TGCGCCAGCAGCTTGGAACGAGCATACAGTAACTATGGCTACACCTTC. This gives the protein CASSLERAYSNYGYTF.

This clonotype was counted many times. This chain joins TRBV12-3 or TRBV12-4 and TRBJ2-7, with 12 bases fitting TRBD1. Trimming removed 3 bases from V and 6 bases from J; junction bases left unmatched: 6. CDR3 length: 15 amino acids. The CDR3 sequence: CASSFGGTGGVEQYF. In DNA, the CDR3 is TGTGCCAGCAGTTTTGGTGGGACAGGGGGCGTCGAGCAGTACTTC.

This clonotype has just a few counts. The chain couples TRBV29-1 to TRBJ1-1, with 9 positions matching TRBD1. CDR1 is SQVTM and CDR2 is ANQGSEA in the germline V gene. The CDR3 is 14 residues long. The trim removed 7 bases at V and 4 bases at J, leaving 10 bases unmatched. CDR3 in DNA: TGCAGCGCACCGGGACAGGGCGTGGGCACTGAAGCTTTCTTT. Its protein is CSAPGQGVGTEAFF.

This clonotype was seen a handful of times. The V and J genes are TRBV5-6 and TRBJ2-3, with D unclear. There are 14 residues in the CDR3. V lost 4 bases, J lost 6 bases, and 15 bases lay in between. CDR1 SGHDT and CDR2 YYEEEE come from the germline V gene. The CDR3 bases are TGTGCCAGCAGCCAACTGGCCCACTGGGATACGCAGTATTTT. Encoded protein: CASSQLAHWDTQYF.

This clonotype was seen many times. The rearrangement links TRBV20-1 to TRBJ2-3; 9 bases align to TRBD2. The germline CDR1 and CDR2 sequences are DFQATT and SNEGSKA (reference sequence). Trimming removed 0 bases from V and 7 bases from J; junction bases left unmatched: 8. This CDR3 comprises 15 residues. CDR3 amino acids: CSARDGSGRLNTQYF. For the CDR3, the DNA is TGCAGTGCTAGAGATGGAAGCGGGAGGCTAAATACGCAGTATTTT.

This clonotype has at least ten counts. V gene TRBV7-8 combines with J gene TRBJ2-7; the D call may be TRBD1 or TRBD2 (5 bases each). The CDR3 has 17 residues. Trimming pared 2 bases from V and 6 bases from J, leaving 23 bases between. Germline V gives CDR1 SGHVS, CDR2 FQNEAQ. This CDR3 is CASSLFGRDRWNSEQYF. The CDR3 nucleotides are TGTGCCAGCAGCTTATTTGGTAGGGACCGTTGGAACTCCGAGCAGTACTTC.

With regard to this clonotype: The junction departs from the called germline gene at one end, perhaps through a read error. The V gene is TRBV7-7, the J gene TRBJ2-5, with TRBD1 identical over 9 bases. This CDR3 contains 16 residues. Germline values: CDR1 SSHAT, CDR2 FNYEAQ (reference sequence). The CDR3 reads CASSPQGAGPQETQYF. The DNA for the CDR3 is TGTGCTAGCAGCCCACAGGGGGCAGGCCCCCAAGAGACCCAGTACTTC.

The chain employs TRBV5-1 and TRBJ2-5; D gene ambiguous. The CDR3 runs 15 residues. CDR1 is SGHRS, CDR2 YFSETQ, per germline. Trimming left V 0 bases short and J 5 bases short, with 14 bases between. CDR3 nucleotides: TGCGCCAGCAGCTTGGCCCAGTCCGACCGGGAGACCCAGTACTTC. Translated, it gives CASSLAQSDRETQYF. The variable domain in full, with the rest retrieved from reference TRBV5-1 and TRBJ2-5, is KAGVTQTPRYLIKTRGQQVTLSCSPISGHRSVSWYQQTPGQGLQFLFEYFSETQRNKGNFPGRFSGRQFSNSRSEMNVSTLELGDSALYLCASSLAQSDRETQYFGPGTRLLVL.

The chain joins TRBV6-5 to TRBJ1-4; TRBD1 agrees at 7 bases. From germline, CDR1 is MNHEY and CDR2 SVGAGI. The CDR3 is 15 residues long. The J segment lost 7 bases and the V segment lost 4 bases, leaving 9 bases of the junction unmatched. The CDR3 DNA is TGTGCCAGCAGTTTTACAGGGGAAGCAAGTGAAAAACTGTTTTTT. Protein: CASSFTGEASEKLFF.

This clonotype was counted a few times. Written as DNA, the CDR3 is TGTGCCAGCACCCATAGGACAGGGGACACTGAAGCTTTCTTT. This gives the protein CASTHRTGDTEAFF. The genes are TRBV3-1 and TRBJ1-1; 9 bases are shared with TRBD1. The V gene's germline CDR1 is LGHDT and CDR2 YNNKEL (reference sequence). This CDR3 has 14 residues. Losses at the gene ends were 7 bases for V and 3 bases for J; bases not matched to a gene: 6.

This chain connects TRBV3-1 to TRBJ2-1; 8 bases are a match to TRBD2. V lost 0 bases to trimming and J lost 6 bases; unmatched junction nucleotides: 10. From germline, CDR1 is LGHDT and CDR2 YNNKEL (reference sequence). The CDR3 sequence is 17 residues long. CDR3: CASSQEPLAVVSNEQFF. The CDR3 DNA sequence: TGTGCCAGCAGCCAAGAACCACTAGCGGTAGTGAGCAATGAGCAGTTCTTC.

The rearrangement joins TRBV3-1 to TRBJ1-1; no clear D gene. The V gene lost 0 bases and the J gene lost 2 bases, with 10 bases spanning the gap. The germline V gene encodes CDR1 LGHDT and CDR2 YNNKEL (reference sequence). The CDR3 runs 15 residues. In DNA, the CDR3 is TGTGCCAGCAGCCAAGACAGTAGACCAAACACTGAAGCTTTCTTT. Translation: CASSQDSRPNTEAFF.

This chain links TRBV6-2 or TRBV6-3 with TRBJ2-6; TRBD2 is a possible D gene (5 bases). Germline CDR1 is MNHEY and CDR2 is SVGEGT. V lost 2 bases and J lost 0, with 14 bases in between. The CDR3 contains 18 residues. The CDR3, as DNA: TGTGCCAGCAGTTACGGATTCGGACTCTTCTCTGGGGCCAACGTCCTGACTTTC. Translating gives CASSYGFGLFSGANVLTF.

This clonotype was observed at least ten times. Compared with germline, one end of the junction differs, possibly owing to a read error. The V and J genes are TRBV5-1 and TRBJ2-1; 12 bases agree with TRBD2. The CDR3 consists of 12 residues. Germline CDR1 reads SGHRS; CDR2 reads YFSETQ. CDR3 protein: CASSLGLAGFSF. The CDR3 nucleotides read TGCGCCAGCAGCTTAGGACTAGCGGGATTTTCCTTC.

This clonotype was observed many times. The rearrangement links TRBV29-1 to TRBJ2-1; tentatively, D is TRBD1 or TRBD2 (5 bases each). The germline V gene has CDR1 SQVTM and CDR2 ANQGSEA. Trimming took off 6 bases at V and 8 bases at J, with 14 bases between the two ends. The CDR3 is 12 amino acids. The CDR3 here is CSVGVIGDEQFF. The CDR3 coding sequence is TGCAGCGTGGGGGTTATAGGCGATGAGCAGTTCTTC.

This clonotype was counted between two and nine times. CDR3 sequence (DNA): TGTGCCAGCAGTGAGACTACAGGGGACTTCTCCGAGCAGTACTTC. It specifies CASSETTGDFSEQYF. The J gene is TRBJ2-7, the V gene TRBV6-1, with D perhaps TRBD1 (7 bases). This CDR3 comprises 15 residues. Germline assignment: CDR1 MNHNS and CDR2 SASEGT. V lost 3 bases, J lost 6 bases, and 18 bases lay in between.

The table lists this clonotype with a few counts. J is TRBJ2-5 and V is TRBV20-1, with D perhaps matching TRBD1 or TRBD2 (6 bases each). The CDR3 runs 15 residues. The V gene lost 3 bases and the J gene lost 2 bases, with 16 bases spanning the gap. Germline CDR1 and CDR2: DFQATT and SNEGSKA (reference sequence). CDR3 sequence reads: CSASLRGLNQETQYF. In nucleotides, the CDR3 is TGCAGTGCTAGTCTCAGGGGACTCAATCAAGAGACCCAGTACTTC.

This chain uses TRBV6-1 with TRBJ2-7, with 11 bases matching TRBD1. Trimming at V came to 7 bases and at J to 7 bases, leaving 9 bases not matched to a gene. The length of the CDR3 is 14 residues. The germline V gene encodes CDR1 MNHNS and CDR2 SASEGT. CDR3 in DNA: TGTGCCAGCACCCCCGGGGACAGGGGGACGGAGCAGTACTTC. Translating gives CASTPGDRGTEQYF.

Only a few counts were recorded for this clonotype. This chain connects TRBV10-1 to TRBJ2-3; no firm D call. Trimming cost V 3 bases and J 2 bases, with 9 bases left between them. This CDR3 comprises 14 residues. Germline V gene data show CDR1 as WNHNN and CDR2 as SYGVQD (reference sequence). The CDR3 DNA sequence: TGCGCCAGCAGTGAAATTACAGACACAGATACGCAGTATTTT. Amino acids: CASSEITDTDTQYF.

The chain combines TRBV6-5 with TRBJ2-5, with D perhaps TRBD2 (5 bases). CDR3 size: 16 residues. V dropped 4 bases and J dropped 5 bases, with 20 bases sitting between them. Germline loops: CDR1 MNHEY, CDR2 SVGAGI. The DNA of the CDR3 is TGTGCCAGCAGTTTCCTTGGAGGTGTAGCCCCGGAGACCCAGTACTTC. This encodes CASSFLGGVAPETQYF.

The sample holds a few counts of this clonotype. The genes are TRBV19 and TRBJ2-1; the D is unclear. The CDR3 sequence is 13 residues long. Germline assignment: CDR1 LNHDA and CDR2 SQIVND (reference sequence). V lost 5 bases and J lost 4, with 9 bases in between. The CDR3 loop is CASSADKYNEQFF. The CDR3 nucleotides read TGTGCCAGTAGTGCAGACAAGTACAATGAGCAGTTCTTC.

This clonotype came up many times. The DNA for the CDR3 is TGTGCCAGCAGTGAATCCGGGACTAGCGGGGGGGCGTGGGGTTGGAATGAGCAGTTCTTC. Protein: CASSESGTSGGAWGWNEQFF. This chain connects TRBV6-1 to TRBJ2-1, with TRBD2 matching 16 bases. The CDR3 spans 20 residues. Germline CDR1 is MNHNS and CDR2 is SASEGT. Losses at the gene ends were 2 bases for V and 7 bases for J; bases not matched to a gene: 14.

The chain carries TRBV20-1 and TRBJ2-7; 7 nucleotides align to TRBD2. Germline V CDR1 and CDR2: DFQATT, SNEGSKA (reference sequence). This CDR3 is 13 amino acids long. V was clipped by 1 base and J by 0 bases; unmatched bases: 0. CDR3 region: CSARGDYSYEQYF. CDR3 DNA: TGCAGTGCTAGAGGGGACTACTCCTACGAGCAGTACTTC.

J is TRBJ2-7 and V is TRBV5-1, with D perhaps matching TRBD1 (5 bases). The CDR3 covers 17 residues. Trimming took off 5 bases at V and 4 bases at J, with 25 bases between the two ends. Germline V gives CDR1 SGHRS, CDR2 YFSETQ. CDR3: CASSRCEFGARPYEQYF. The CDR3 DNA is TGCGCCAGCAGTCGTTGCGAGTTTGGGGCTAGGCCTTACGAGCAGTACTTC. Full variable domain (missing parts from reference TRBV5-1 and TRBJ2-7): KAGVTQTPRYLIKTRGQQVTLSCSPISGHRSVSWYQQTPGQGLQFLFEYFSETQRNKGNFPGRFSGRQFSNSRSEMNVSTLELGDSALYLCASSRCEFGARPYEQYFGPGTRLTVT.

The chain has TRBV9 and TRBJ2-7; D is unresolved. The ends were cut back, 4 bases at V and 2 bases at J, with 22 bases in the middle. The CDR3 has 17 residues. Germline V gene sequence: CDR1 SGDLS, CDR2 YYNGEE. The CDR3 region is CASSPGVLGIGTYEQYF. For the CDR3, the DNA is TGTGCCAGCAGCCCCGGAGTTCTGGGTATTGGGACCTACGAGCAGTACTTC.

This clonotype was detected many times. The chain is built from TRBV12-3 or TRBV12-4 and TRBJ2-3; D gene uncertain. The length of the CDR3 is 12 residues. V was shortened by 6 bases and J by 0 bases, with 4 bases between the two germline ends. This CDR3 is CASRDSTDTQYF. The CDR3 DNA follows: TGTGCCAGCAGGGACAGCACAGATACGCAGTATTTT.

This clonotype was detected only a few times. The chain's CDR3 is CASSVKAGGLGGELFF. CDR3 coding DNA: TGTGCCAGCAGCGTTAAGGCGGGGGGGCTTGGCGGGGAGCTGTTTTTT. The chain combines TRBV9 with TRBJ2-2; 9 nucleotides align to TRBD2. Per the germline V gene, CDR1 is SGDLS and CDR2 is YYNGEE. After removal of 2 bases from V and 7 bases from J, the junction contained 9 bases not matched to a gene. The CDR3 length is 16 residues.